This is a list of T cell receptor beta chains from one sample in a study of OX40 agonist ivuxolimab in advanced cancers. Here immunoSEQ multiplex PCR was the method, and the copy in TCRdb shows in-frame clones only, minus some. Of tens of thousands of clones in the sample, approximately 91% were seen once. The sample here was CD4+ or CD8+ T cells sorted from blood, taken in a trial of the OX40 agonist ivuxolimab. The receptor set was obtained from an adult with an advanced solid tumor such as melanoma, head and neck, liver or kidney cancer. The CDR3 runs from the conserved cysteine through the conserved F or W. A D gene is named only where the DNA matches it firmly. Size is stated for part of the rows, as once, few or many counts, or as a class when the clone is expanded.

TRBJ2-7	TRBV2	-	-	TGTGCCAACGCGGGGGACAGCCTCTACGAGCAGTACTTC	CANAGDSLYEQYF
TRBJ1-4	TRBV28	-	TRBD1	TGTGCCAGCAGTTTGGGGTCCGGGACAGGGTTCAGTGAAAAACTGTTTTTT	CASSLGSGTGFSEKLFF
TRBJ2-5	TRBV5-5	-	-	TGTGCCAGCAGCTTGGTGGTACAAGAGATGGAGACCCAGTACTTC	CASSLVVQEMETQYF
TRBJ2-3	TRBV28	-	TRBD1	TGTGCCAGCAGTTTATGGGGACAGGGGGAGGCAGATACGCAGTATTTT	CASSLWGQGEADTQYF
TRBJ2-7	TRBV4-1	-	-	TGCGCCAGCAGCCAAGAACCGGATCAACCTGGGGGGGCTAACGAGCAGTACTTC	CASSQEPDQPGGANEQYF
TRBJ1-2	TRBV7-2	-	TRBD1	TGTGCCAGCAGCTTATTGGGGGACAGGGGATTCTATGGCTACACCTTC	CASSLLGDRGFYGYTF
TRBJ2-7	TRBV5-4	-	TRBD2	TGTGCCAGCAGCCGCGGGACTAGCGGACCCTACGAGCAGTACTTC	CASSRGTSGPYEQYF
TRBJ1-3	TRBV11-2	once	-	TGTGCCAGCAGCTTAGGAGTCTACGGCGGAAACACCATATATTTT	CASSLGVYGGNTIYF
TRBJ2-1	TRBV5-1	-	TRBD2	TGCGCCAGCAGCTATGCGGGGGTCACAGAGCAGTTCTTC	CASSYAGVTEQFF
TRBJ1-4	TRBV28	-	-	TGTGCCAGCAGTTTCCCCCGACAAACAACTAATGAAAAACTGTTTTTT	CASSFPRQTTNEKLFF
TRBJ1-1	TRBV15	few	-	TGTGCCACCAGCAGTCCACTGGTCCTGGGGCACACTGAAGCTTTCTTT	CATSSPLVLGHTEAFF
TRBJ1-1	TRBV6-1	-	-	TGTGCCAGCAGTGAAGCCGCACACCTTGAAGCTTTCTTT	CASSEAAHLEAFF
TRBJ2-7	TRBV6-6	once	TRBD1	TGTGCCAGCAGTTACCTGGACAGGGGAGGAGAGCAGTACTTC	CASSYLDRGGEQYF
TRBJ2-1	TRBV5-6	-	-	TGTGCCAGCAGCCCACTAACGGGGGCCTTCAATGAGCAGTTCTTC	CASSPLTGAFNEQFF
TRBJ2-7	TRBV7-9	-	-	TGTGCCAGCAGCCGTTACCCGGGGGGCCTGTACGAGCAGTACTTC	CASSRYPGGLYEQYF
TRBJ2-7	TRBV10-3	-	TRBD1	TGTGCCATCAGCCCAGGGGGTAGGACAGTCTACGAGCAGTACTTC	CAISPGGRTVYEQYF
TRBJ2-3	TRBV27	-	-	TGTGCCACCCGGAATTCCGGCACAGATACGCAGTATTTT	CATRNSGTDTQYF
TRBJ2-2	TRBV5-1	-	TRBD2	TGCGCCAGCAGCCGTGTTCTAGCGGGGAACACCGGGGAGCTGTTTTTT	CASSRVLAGNTGELFF
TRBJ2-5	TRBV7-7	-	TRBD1	TGTGCTAGCAGCCAAGGGGGCCTGGAGACCCAGTACTTC	CASSQGGLETQYF
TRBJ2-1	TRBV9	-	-	TGTGCCAGCAGCGTAGCGGAGCAGAGCTATGAGCAGTTCTTC	CASSVAEQSYEQFF
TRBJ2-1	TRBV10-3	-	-	TGTGCCATCAGTGAGCCCGCGGTAGGGCAGTTCTTC	CAISEPAVGQFF
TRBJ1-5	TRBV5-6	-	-	TGTGCCAGCAGCGCCGGGGCCAATCAGCCCCAGCATTTT	CASSAGANQPQHF
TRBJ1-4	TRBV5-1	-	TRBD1	TGCGCCAGCAGCTTGGACAGGGGGCAGGAAAAACTGTTTTTT	CASSLDRGQEKLFF
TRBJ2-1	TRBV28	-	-	TGTGTCGTAGAGCCCCCGACGGCGGGGCACAATGAGCAGTTCTTC	CVVEPPTAGHNEQFF
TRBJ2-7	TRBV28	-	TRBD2	TGTGCCAGCAGTTTATTCGGTGAGCGGAGCGGGAACGAGCAGTACTTC	CASSLFGERSGNEQYF
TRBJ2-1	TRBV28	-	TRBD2	TGTGCCAGCAGACTAGGGACTACCCCTGAGCAGTTCTTC	CASRLGTTPEQFF
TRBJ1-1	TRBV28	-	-	TGTGCCAGCAGTTTCCTGAACACTGAAGCTTTCTTT	CASSFLNTEAFF
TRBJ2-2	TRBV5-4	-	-	TGTGCCAGCAGCTTGAGTCAGGCCGCCGGGGAGCTGTTTTTT	CASSLSQAAGELFF
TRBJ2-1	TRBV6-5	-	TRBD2	TGTGCCAGCACCTTTAGCGGGGGAAACAATGAGCAGTTCTTC	CASTFSGGNNEQFF
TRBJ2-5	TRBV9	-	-	TGTGCCAGCAGCGACTCCTACATGGCCGATCGGGAGACCCAGTACTTC	CASSDSYMADRETQYF
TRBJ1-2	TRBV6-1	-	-	TGTGCCACGCGCCCCGGGGGGCAGGGCTATGGCTACACCTTC	CATRPGGQGYGYTF
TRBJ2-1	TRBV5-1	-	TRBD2	TGCGCCAGCAGCTTGGGGGAGGGTAAAGGCGTAGAGCAGTTCTTC	CASSLGEGKGVEQFF
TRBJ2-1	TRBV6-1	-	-	TGTGCCAGCAGAGACCATGACCTCGCCAATGAGCAGTTCTTC	CASRDHDLANEQFF
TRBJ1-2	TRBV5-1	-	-	TGCGCCAGCAGCTTGGTTCCAGGGGCGGAGGGCTACACCTTC	CASSLVPGAEGYTF
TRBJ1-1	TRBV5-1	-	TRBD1	TGCGCCAGCAGCTTGGGACAGGGATTGAACACTGAAGCTTTCTTT	CASSLGQGLNTEAFF
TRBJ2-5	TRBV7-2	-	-	TGTGCCAGCAGCTTAGGACGGGCCCAAGAGACCCAGTACTTC	CASSLGRAQETQYF
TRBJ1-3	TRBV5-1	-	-	TGCGCCAGCAGCTTGGGACGCCTTGCCTCTGGAAACACCATATATTTT	CASSLGRLASGNTIYF
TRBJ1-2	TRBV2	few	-	TGTGCCAGCAGTGGCTGGACAGAAGCTAACTATGGCTACACCTTC	CASSGWTEANYGYTF
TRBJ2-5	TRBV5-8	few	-	TGTGCCAGCAGCTTCTACGATGGGGCCCAGTACTTC	CASSFYDGAQYF
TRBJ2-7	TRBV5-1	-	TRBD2	TGCGCCAGCAGCGGTGCGGGAGGGTCCTACGAGCAGTACTTC	CASSGAGGSYEQYF